The entry below gives a single T cell receptor beta chain sequence along with its context. The data derive from a study of blood T cell repertoires in COVID-19. Overall study context: PBMCs, B-cell-depleted T cells, or T cells were the source of the cDNA or gDNA that made up the material.

The method was immunoSEQ multiplex PCR; TCRdb's version includes in-frame clones alone and lacks a portion of them. The table has 430,000 or so clones, approximately 90% seen once. The sequencing input was peripheral blood. The receptor comes from a man aged 18 to 35 with COVID-19, enrolled during active disease.

The CDR3 DNA sequence: TGTGCCAGCAGCCAGCGGGGGGCCGGAAGCGTTGAGCAGTTCTTC. This encodes CASSQRGAGSVEQFF. The chain has TRBV3-1 (or the pseudogene TRBV3-2) and TRBJ2-1, with 8 nucleotides matching TRBD2. The CDR3 sequence is 15 residues long. Losses at the gene ends were 3 bases for V and 9 bases for J; bases not matched to a gene: 10. From germline, CDR1 is LGHDT and CDR2 YNNKEL (reference sequence).